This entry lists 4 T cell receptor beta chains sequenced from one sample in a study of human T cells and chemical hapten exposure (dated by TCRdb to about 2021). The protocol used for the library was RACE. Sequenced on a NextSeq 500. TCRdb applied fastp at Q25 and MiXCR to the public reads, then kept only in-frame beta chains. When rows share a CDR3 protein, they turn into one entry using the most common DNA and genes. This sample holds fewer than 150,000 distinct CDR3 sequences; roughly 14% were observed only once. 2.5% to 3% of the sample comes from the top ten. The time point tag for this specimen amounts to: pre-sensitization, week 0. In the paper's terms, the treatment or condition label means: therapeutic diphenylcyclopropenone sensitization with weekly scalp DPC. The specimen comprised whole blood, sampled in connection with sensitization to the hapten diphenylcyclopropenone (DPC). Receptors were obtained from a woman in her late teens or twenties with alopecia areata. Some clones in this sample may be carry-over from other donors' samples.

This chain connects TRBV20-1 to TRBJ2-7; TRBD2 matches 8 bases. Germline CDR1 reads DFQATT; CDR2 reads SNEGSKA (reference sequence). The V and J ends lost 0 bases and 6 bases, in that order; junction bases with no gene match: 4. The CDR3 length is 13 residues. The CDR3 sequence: CSARDYAGGEQYF. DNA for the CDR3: TGCAGTGCTAGAGATTACGCGGGGGGCGAGCAGTACTTC.

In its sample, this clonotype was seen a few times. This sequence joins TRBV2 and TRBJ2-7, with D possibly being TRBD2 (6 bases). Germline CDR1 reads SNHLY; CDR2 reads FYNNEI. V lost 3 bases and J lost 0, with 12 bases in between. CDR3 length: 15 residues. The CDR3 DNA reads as TGTGCCAGCAGTGAGTTGGCTAGCGCCTCCTACGAGCAGTACTTC. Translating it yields CASSELASASYEQYF.

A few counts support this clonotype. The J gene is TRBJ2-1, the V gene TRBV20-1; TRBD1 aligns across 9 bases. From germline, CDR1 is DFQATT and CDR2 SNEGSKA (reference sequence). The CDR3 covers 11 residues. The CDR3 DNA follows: TGCTCGGGACAGGGCAGGAATGAGCAGTTCTTC. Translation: CSGQGRNEQFF.

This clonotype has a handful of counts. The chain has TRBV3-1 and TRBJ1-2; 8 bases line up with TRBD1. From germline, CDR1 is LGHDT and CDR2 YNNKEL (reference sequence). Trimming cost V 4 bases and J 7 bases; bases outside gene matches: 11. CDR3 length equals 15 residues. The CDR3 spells CASSRNLRGQVGYTF. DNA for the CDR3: TGTGCCAGCAGCCGAAACCTCAGGGGGCAGGTTGGCTACACCTTC. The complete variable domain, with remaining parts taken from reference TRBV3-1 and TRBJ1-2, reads DTAVSQTPKYLVTQMGNDKSIKCEQNLGHDTMYWYKQDSKKFLKIMFSYNNKELIINETVPNRFSPKSPDKAHLNLHINSLELGDSAVYFCASSRNLRGQVGYTFGSGTRLTVV.